What follows describes a single T cell receptor (beta chain). Its target is not known. The time point was: cycle 4 day 1 (C4D1), after around six weeks of nivolumab. Each patient experienced a relapse that followed autologous stem cell transplantation, and brentuximab vedotin exposure varied. Relapsed/refractory classical Hodgkin lymphoma patients had complete, partial or progressive responses. The data derive from a study of PD-1 blockade in classical Hodgkin lymphoma. Points from the study as a whole: Possibly reflecting disease activity or prior therapy, repertoire differences have causes that remain undefined. CD4+ TCR diversity, unlike CD8+, rose significantly by C4D1.

This CDR3 is built from 15 residues. With 1 base removed from V and 4 bases from J, the gap between germline ends came to 13 bases. Looked up from germline, CDR1 is MGHDK and CDR2 is SYGVNS. Profiling relied on immunoSEQ multiplex PCR, and the TCRdb table lists in-frame clones only, not all of them. The table has about 92,000 clones, 65% to 85% seen once; the top ten hold approximately 17%. The clonotype was recovered from a human donor with classical Hodgkin lymphoma. Here the sequenced sample was peripheral blood mononuclear cells (PBMCs), taken before the fourth cycle of nivolumab. The genes are TRBV25-1 and TRBJ1-1, with D perhaps TRBD1 (5 bases). The CDR3 region is CASSEFGGRGTEAFF. As DNA, the CDR3 is TGTGCCAGCAGTGAATTCGGTGGGAGGGGCACTGAAGCTTTCTTT.